These 8 T cell receptor beta chains came from one sample sequenced in a study of blood T cell repertoires in COVID-19. Sequencing was performed with immunoSEQ multiplex PCR; in TCRdb, only in-frame clones are kept and a portion is missing. The repertoire has 25,000 to 30,000 clones, roughly 79% of them found once; the top ten carry about 40%. The sample comprised peripheral blood. Receptor source: a man in his 70s with acute or convalescent COVID-19.

This clone showed up just once. This rearrangement joins TRBV5-5 to TRBJ1-6, with a tentative D call TRBD1 (6 bases). The germline gives CDR1 SGHKS, CDR2 YYEKEE (reference sequence). The CDR3 totals 16 residues. The germline V and J ends were trimmed by 5 bases and 0 bases, with 12 bases remaining between them. The CDR3 sequence: CASRPDRSSYNSPLHF. The CDR3 DNA is TGTGCCAGCAGACCCGACAGGAGCTCCTATAATTCACCCCTCCACTTT.

V gene TRBV19 combines with J gene TRBJ1-2; no firm D call. The germline V gene has CDR1 LNHDA and CDR2 SQIVND (reference sequence). The V end lost 5 bases, the J end lost 0 bases, and 13 bases lay between the germline ends. The CDR3 is made up of 15 amino acids. The DNA for the CDR3 is TGTGCCAGTAGTCCAAGCGTGGGTGCTAACTATGGCTACACCTTC. This codes for CASSPSVGANYGYTF.

The genes are TRBV7-6 and TRBJ2-7; D is ambiguous. V shed 5 bases and J shed 6 bases, with 8 bases lying between them. Germline V gene lookup returns CDR1 SGHVS and CDR2 FNYEAQ. The CDR3 has 11 amino acids. The CDR3 is CASSPIGEQYF. CDR3 sequence (DNA): TGTGCCAGCAGCCCGATCGGCGAGCAGTACTTC. Full variable domain (rest looked up from reference TRBV7-6 and TRBJ2-7): GAGVSQSPRYKVTKRGQDVALRCDPISGHVSLYWYRQALGQGPEFLTYFNYEAQQDKSGLPNDRFSAERPEGSISTLTIQRTEQRDSAMYRCASSPIGEQYFGPGTRLTVT.

The rearrangement joins TRBV24-1 to TRBJ1-4; 7 bases agree with TRBD1. Germline V gene data show CDR1 as KGHDR and CDR2 as SFDVKD. CDR3 length equals 14 residues. With V trimmed by 4 bases and J by 3 bases, 1 base remained unmatched. The CDR3 spells CATSDGTANEKLFF. The CDR3 DNA reads as TGTGCCACCAGTGACGGGACAGCTAATGAAAAACTGTTTTTT.

The chain couples TRBV3-1 (or the pseudogene TRBV3-2) to TRBJ2-7; 9 bases fit TRBD2. This CDR3 has 13 residues. The V segment lost 9 bases and the J segment 3 bases; nucleotides outside the gene matches: 6. Per the germline V gene, CDR1 is LGHDT and CDR2 is YNNKEL (reference sequence). This CDR3 is CASRSSGSYEQYF. Written as DNA, the CDR3 is TGTGCCAGTCGGAGTAGCGGGAGCTACGAGCAGTACTTC.

This clone came up a few times. The J gene is TRBJ2-5, the V gene TRBV18; D is uncertain. The germline gives CDR1 KGHSH, CDR2 LQKENI. V was shortened by 0 bases and J by 0 bases, with 5 bases between the two germline ends. This CDR3 region has 14 residues. Here the CDR3 DNA reads TGTGCCAGCTCACCACCGAGTAACCAAGAGACCCAGTACTTC. It translates to CASSPPSNQETQYF.

V is TRBV6-6 and J is TRBJ2-2; 7 bases are shared with TRBD1. The CDR3 sequence is 15 residues long. Germline CDR1 and CDR2: MNHNY and SVGAGI (reference sequence). J gave up 1 base and V 1 base, and 0 bases lay outside the gene matches. CDR3 residues: CASSYYRGNTGELFF. The DNA of the CDR3 is TGTGCCAGCAGTTACTACAGGGGGAACACCGGGGAGCTGTTTTTT.

The chain employs TRBV28 and TRBJ1-2, with D perhaps TRBD1 (6 bases). The CDR3 consists of 15 residues. Per germline, CDR1 MDHEN and CDR2 SYDVKM. Trimming took off 8 bases at V and 4 bases at J, with 20 bases between the two ends. The CDR3 region has the DNA TGTGCCAGCTCCGTGGGGGCTACTGCGGCCTATGGCTACACCTTC. Its protein product is CASSVGATAAYGYTF.